Described below is a single T cell receptor beta chain sequence and its context. Its target is unknown. The germline V gene encodes CDR1 SGHNT and CDR2 YYREEE (reference sequence). The V and J ends lost 4 bases and 6 bases respectively, with 16 bases between them. The CDR3 has 14 amino acids. This record belongs to a study of cytomegalovirus exposure and HLA in healthy donors. Study-wide context: Samples from HLA-typed donors yielded about 85 million unique TCRs in an early data release.

Vbeta (60) and Jbeta (13) primers were used in the PCR. The repertoire was sequenced with immunoSEQ multiplex PCR; TCRdb's copy has only in-frame clones and lacks some. The data contain roughly 180,000 clones, 77% of them seen just once; the ten biggest clones take up over 1.1%. The study, taken as a whole, reports: Other equally common chains were less clonally expanded than HLA-associated TCR beta chains, a later analysis showed. Some V segments could not be told apart, so they were left out, TRBV6-2 and TRBV6-3 among them.

The clonotype comes from a man aged 18 to 35 in good health and CMV-seronegative. Source material: PBMCs. The genes are TRBV5-4 and TRBJ1-2; D unresolved. For the CDR3, the DNA is TGTGCCAGCAGCCCAGCCCGCCACAGAAATGGCTACACCTTC. Its protein product is CASSPARHRNGYTF. Based on the CDR3 plus reference TRBV5-4 and TRBJ1-2, the full variable domain is ETGVTQSPTHLIKTRGQQVTLRCSSQSGHNTVSWYQQALGQGPQFIFQYYREEENGRGNFPPRFSGLQFPNYSSELNVNALELDDSALYLCASSPARHRNGYTFGSGTRLTVV.